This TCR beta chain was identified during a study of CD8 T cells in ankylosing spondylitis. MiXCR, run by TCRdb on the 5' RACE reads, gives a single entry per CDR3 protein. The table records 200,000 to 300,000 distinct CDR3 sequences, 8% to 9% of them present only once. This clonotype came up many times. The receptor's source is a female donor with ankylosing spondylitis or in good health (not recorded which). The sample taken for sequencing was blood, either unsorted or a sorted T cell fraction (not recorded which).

CDR3 DNA sequence: TGCAGTGCTGGGGGGGCGGGAAGGAGCAATGAGCAGTTCTTC. Translated: CSAGGAGRSNEQFF. This chain links TRBV20-1 with TRBJ2-1; weak D call: TRBD2 (7 bases). The CDR3 sequence is 14 residues long. The germline gives CDR1 DFQATT, CDR2 SNEGSKA (reference sequence). V was trimmed by 5 bases and J by 6 bases, leaving 17 bases between them.